The 19 T cell receptor beta chains listed next were all sequenced from one sample in a study of CD8 T cells in ankylosing spondylitis. For these receptors, no antigen is known. Study observations and caveats: Ankylosing spondylitis blood appeared to carry a characteristic TCR beta motif of fewer than 10 highly homologous variants.

A single record per CDR3 protein comes from TCRdb applying MiXCR to the 5' RACE reads. The sample records some 85,000 distinct CDR3 sequences, just under 9% being singletons. Source material: blood, either unsorted or a sorted T cell fraction (not recorded which). All receptors come from a male donor with ankylosing spondylitis.

This clonotype has at least ten counts. This chain joins TRBV27 and TRBJ2-1, with TRBD2 as a possible D gene (6 bases). V was cut by 10 bases and J by 4 bases, with 14 bases left in between. Germline-derived CDR1 and CDR2 are MNHEY and SMNVEV (reference sequence). This CDR3 is built from 13 residues. As DNA, the CDR3 is TGTGCCACTGGGGTAGCGGAATACAATGAGCAGTTCTTC. Its translation: CATGVAEYNEQFF.

This clonotype was seen ten or more times. This chain connects TRBV27 to TRBJ1-6; 7 bases line up with TRBD1. The CDR3 is 15 amino acids. Germline values: CDR1 MNHEY, CDR2 SMNVEV (reference sequence). Trimming removed 5 bases from V and 10 bases from J; junction bases left unmatched: 11. The CDR3: CASSIDRERESPLHF. CDR3 nucleotide sequence: TGTGCCAGCAGTATTGACAGGGAAAGGGAATCACCCCTCCACTTT.

This chain links TRBV20-1 with TRBJ2-4; 8 nucleotides line up with TRBD2. J lost 8 bases, V lost 5 bases, and 17 bases had no gene match. Looked up from germline, CDR1 is DFQATT and CDR2 is SNEGSKA (reference sequence). This CDR3 spans 16 amino acids. The CDR3 nucleotides read TGCAGTGCTTATGACCTGACTAGCGCGATCGAGGACATTCAGTACTTC. This encodes CSAYDLTSAIEDIQYF.

The CDR3 DNA is TGTGCCTGGAGTCAAAAGGGGAACACTGAAGCTTTCTTT. It translates to CAWSQKGNTEAFF. The chain uses TRBV30 and TRBJ1-1; D not resolved. Per the germline V gene, CDR1 is GTSNPN and CDR2 is SVGIG (reference sequence). Trimming shortened V by 2 bases and J by 1 base, and 8 bases separated the two germline ends. This CDR3 has 13 amino acids.

V gene TRBV7-9 combines with J gene TRBJ2-1, with 8 positions matching TRBD2. The V segment lost 4 bases and the J segment 8 bases; nucleotides outside the gene matches: 10. This CDR3 is built from 15 residues. Germline loops: CDR1 SEHNR, CDR2 FQNEAQ (reference sequence). The CDR3 coding sequence is TGTGCCAGCAGCTGGGGACTCCGGGGGGGGGATGAGCAGTTCTTC. Its protein is CASSWGLRGGDEQFF.

Many counts were recorded for this clonotype. V is TRBV11-2 and J is TRBJ2-3; D gene unclear. V lost 7 bases to trimming and J lost 4 bases, with 9 bases between them. This CDR3 spans 12 amino acids. Germline V CDR1 and CDR2: SGHAT, FQNNGV. The CDR3 sequence: CASTHRPDTQYF. The CDR3 DNA is TGTGCCAGCACCCACCGTCCAGATACGCAGTATTTT.

This clonotype was picked up many times. The genes are TRBV10-3 and TRBJ2-5; 14 bases line up with TRBD2. CDR1 and CDR2 from the germline V gene are ENHRY and SYGVKD. The ends lost 7 bases at V and 3 bases at J; junction bases unmatched: 13. There are 18 residues in the CDR3. The CDR3 reads CAINSPTSGRAEKETQYF. Written as DNA, the CDR3 is TGTGCCATCAACTCTCCGACTAGCGGGAGGGCCGAGAAAGAGACCCAGTACTTC.

This clonotype has more than one count but fewer than ten. The gene calls are TRBV7-9 and TRBJ2-7; 10 nucleotides line up with TRBD1. The CDR3 contains 14 residues. Germline trimming cut 5 bases from V and 3 bases from J; bases unmatched to any gene: 4. Germline V gene data show CDR1 as SEHNR and CDR2 as FQNEAQ (reference sequence). This chain's CDR3 is CASSMTGGDYEQYF. In DNA form, the CDR3 reads TGTGCCAGCAGCATGACAGGGGGCGACTACGAGCAGTACTTC.

This clonotype was found many times. The CDR3 bases are TGCAGCGTTGACCTAGCGCGCTACAATGAGCAGTTCTTC. Its translation: CSVDLARYNEQFF. The J gene is TRBJ2-1, the V gene TRBV29-1; a possible D gene is TRBD2 (6 bases). This CDR3 is 13 amino acids long. Trimming cost V 3 bases and J 3 bases, with 9 bases left between them. CDR1 is SQVTM and CDR2 is ANQGSEA in the germline V gene.

This clonotype was seen at least ten times. This chain uses TRBV27 with TRBJ1-6; 8 positions agree with TRBD1. Germline loops: CDR1 MNHEY, CDR2 SMNVEV (reference sequence). V lost 7 bases and J lost 7; bases outside the gene matches: 18. The CDR3 loop spans 18 amino acids. The DNA for the CDR3 is TGTGCCAGCACCCCCCGGGGGGCAGGGGGCGCGGGAAATTCACCCCTCCACTTT. This encodes CASTPRGAGGAGNSPLHF.

The rearrangement links TRBV27 to TRBJ2-3; D call uncertain. Germline lookup yields CDR1 MNHEY and CDR2 SMNVEV (reference sequence). Trimming removed 3 bases at V and 7 bases at J, with 14 bases between. The CDR3 spans 14 residues. The CDR3 coding sequence is TGTGCCAGCAGTTTGAGTTCCCCCAGCCATACGCAGTATTTT. This translates into CASSLSSPSHTQYF.

This clonotype was counted ten times or more. The chain employs TRBV11-3 and TRBJ2-4; 9 bases line up with TRBD1. Looked up from germline, CDR1 is SGHNT and CDR2 is YENEEA. The J segment lost 1 base and the V segment lost 5 bases, leaving 6 bases of the junction unmatched. The CDR3 runs 16 residues. In DNA, the CDR3 is TGTGCCAGCAGCCGTCCCGGGACAGGGGCCAAAAACATTCAGTACTTC. Translated, it gives CASSRPGTGAKNIQYF.

This clonotype was recorded many times. This CDR3 reads CASSQVREYNEQFF. The CDR3 nucleotides are TGTGCCAGCAGCCAAGTCCGCGAGTACAATGAGCAGTTCTTC. The chain is built from TRBV4-2 and TRBJ2-1; D remains unclear. Germline V gives CDR1 LGHNA, CDR2 YNFKEQ. CDR3 size: 14 residues. V shed 1 base and J shed 4 bases, with 8 bases lying between them.

The table lists this clonotype with many counts. The V gene is TRBV6-1, the J gene TRBJ1-1; no firm D call. The germline gives CDR1 MNHNS, CDR2 SASEGT. The CDR3 runs to 11 residues. V lost 11 bases and J lost 6, with 13 bases in between. CDR3 sequence (DNA): TGTGCCGCGGGCGGAGGCGCTGAAGCTTTCTTT. Amino acid sequence: CAAGGGAEAFF.

This clonotype has a count of ten or more. The chain carries TRBV7-9 and TRBJ1-5; no firm D call. With 5 bases removed from V and 6 bases from J, the gap between germline ends came to 11 bases. From germline, CDR1 is SEHNR and CDR2 FQNEAQ (reference sequence). The CDR3 runs to 13 residues. CDR3 DNA: TGTGCCAGCAGCCCCGATGGCGGTCAGCCCCAGCATTTT. It encodes CASSPDGGQPQHF.

In this sample, this clonotype turned up many times. The J gene is TRBJ1-1, the V gene TRBV11-2; perhaps TRBD1 as D (5 bases). With 5 bases removed from V and 3 bases from J, the gap between germline ends came to 13 bases. The CDR3 consists of 14 residues. Per the germline V gene, CDR1 is SGHAT and CDR2 is FQNNGV. The CDR3 nucleotides read TGTGCCAGCAGCCAGTCGGGGGTCGACACTGAAGCTTTCTTT. Translating gives CASSQSGVDTEAFF.

The genes are TRBV6-2 or TRBV6-3 and TRBJ1-1; 8 bases match TRBD1. From germline, CDR1 is MNHEY and CDR2 SVGEGT. The CDR3 extends over 15 amino acids. V was clipped by 6 bases and J by 2 bases; unmatched bases: 8. This CDR3 is CASSSGQEINTEAFF. CDR3 bases: TGTGCCAGCAGCTCGGGACAGGAAATTAACACTGAAGCTTTCTTT.

CDR3 loop: CASSYLGGADTQYF. The CDR3 bases are TGTGCCAGCAGTTACCTAGGTGGAGCAGATACGCAGTATTTT. This chain uses TRBV6-2 or TRBV6-3 with TRBJ2-3; D gene unclear. The CDR3 totals 14 residues. Germline V gene data show CDR1 as MNHEY and CDR2 as SVGEGT. Trimming stripped 2 bases from V and 4 bases from J, with 10 bases between.

This clonotype showed up just a few times. The rearrangement joins TRBV6-1 to TRBJ2-1, with D possibly being TRBD2 (6 bases). Trimming stripped 2 bases from V and 2 bases from J, with 10 bases between. Germline V gives CDR1 MNHNS, CDR2 SASEGT. The CDR3 has 15 amino acids. CDR3 sequence reads: CASSELTGAYNEQFF. CDR3 sequence (DNA): TGTGCCAGCAGTGAATTGACGGGGGCCTACAATGAGCAGTTCTTC.